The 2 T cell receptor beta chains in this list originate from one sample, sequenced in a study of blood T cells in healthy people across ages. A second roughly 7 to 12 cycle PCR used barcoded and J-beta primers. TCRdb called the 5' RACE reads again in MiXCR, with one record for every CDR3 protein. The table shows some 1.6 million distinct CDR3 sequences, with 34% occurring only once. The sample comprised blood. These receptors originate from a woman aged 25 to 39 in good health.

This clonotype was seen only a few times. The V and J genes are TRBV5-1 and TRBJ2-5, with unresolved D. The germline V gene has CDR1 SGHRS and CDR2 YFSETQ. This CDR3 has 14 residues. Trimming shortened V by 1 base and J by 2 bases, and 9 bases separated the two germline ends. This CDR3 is CASSLLLRQETQYF. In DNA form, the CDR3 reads TGCGCCAGCAGCTTGTTGCTGCGACAAGAGACCCAGTACTTC.

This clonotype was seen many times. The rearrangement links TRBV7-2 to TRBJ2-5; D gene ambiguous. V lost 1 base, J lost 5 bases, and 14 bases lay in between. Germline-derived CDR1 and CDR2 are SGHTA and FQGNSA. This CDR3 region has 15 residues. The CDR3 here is CASSLGGRSTETQYF. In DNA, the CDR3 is TGTGCCAGCAGCTTAGGTGGACGATCTACCGAGACCCAGTACTTC.